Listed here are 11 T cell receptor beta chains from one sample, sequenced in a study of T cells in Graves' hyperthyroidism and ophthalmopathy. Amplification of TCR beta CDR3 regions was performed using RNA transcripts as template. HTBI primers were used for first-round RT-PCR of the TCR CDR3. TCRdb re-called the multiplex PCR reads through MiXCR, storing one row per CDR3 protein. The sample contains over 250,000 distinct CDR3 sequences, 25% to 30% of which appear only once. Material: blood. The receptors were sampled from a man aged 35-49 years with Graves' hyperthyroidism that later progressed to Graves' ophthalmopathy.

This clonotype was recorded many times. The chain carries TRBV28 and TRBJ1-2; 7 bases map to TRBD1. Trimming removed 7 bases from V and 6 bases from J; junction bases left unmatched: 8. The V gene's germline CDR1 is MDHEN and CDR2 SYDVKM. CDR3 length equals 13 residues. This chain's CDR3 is CASIQGQSDGYTF. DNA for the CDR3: TGTGCCAGCATCCAGGGACAGAGTGATGGCTACACCTTC.

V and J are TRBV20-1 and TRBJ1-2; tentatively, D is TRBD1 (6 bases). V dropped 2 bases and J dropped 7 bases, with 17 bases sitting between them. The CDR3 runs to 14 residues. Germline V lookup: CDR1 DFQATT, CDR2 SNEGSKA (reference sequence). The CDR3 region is CSARHGSRGIGYTF. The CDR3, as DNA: TGCAGTGCTAGACATGGGAGCAGGGGCATTGGCTACACCTTC.

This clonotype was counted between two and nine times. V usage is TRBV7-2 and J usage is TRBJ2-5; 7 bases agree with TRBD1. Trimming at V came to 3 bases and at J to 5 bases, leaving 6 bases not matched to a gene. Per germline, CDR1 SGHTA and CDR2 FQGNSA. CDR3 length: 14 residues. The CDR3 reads CASSFKGAPETQYF. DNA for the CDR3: TGTGCCAGCAGCTTTAAGGGGGCGCCGGAGACCCAGTACTTC.

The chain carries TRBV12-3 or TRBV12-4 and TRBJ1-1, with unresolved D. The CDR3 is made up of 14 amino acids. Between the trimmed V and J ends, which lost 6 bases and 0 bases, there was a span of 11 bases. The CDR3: CASSPAAMNTEAFF. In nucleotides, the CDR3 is TGTGCCAGCAGCCCTGCCGCCATGAACACTGAAGCTTTCTTT.

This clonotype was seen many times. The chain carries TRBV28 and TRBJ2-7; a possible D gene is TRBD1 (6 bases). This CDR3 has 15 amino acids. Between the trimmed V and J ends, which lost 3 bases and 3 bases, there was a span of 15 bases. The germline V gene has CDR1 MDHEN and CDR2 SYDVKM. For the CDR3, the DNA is TGTGCCAGCAGTTTTCAGGGGCATTCCGTCTACGAGCAGTACTTC. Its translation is CASSFQGHSVYEQYF.

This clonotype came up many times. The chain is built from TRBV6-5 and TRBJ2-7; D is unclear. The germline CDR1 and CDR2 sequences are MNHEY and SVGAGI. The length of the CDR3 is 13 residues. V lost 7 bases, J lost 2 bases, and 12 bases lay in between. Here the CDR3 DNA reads TGTGCCAGCACCCAAGGTGGCACCTACGAGCAGTACTTC. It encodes CASTQGGTYEQYF.

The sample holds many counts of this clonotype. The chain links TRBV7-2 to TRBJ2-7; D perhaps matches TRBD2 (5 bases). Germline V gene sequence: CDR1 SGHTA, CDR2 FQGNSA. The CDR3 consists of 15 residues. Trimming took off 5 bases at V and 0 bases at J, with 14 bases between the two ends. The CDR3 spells CASSPQTTVSYEQYF. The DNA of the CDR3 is TGTGCCAGCAGCCCGCAGACTACGGTCTCCTACGAGCAGTACTTC.

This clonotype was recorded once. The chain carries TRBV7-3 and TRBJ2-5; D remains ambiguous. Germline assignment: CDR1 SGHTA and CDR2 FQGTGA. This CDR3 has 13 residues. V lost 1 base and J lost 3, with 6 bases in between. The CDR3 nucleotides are TGTGCCAGCAGCTTAAGAAAGGAAGAGACCCAGTACTTC. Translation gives CASSLRKEETQYF.

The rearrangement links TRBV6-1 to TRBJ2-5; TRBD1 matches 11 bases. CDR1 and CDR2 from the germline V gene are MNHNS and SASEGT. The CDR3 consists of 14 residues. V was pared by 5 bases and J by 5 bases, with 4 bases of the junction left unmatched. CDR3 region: CASSRDRGTETQYF. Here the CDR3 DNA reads TGTGCCAGCAGTCGGGACAGGGGGACGGAGACCCAGTACTTC.

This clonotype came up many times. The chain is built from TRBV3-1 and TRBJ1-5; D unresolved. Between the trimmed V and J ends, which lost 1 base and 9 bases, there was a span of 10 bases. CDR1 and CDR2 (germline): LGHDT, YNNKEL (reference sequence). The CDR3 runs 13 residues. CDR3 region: CASSQAPSSPQHF. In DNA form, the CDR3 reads TGTGCCAGCAGCCAAGCCCCTTCATCGCCCCAGCATTTT.

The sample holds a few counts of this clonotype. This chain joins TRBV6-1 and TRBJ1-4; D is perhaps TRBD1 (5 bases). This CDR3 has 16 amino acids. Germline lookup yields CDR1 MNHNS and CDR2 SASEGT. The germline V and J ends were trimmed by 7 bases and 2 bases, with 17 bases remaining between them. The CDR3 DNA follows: TGTGCCAGCACCCGCCACCGGGGGGGTACTAATGAAAAACTGTTTTTT. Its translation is CASTRHRGGTNEKLFF.